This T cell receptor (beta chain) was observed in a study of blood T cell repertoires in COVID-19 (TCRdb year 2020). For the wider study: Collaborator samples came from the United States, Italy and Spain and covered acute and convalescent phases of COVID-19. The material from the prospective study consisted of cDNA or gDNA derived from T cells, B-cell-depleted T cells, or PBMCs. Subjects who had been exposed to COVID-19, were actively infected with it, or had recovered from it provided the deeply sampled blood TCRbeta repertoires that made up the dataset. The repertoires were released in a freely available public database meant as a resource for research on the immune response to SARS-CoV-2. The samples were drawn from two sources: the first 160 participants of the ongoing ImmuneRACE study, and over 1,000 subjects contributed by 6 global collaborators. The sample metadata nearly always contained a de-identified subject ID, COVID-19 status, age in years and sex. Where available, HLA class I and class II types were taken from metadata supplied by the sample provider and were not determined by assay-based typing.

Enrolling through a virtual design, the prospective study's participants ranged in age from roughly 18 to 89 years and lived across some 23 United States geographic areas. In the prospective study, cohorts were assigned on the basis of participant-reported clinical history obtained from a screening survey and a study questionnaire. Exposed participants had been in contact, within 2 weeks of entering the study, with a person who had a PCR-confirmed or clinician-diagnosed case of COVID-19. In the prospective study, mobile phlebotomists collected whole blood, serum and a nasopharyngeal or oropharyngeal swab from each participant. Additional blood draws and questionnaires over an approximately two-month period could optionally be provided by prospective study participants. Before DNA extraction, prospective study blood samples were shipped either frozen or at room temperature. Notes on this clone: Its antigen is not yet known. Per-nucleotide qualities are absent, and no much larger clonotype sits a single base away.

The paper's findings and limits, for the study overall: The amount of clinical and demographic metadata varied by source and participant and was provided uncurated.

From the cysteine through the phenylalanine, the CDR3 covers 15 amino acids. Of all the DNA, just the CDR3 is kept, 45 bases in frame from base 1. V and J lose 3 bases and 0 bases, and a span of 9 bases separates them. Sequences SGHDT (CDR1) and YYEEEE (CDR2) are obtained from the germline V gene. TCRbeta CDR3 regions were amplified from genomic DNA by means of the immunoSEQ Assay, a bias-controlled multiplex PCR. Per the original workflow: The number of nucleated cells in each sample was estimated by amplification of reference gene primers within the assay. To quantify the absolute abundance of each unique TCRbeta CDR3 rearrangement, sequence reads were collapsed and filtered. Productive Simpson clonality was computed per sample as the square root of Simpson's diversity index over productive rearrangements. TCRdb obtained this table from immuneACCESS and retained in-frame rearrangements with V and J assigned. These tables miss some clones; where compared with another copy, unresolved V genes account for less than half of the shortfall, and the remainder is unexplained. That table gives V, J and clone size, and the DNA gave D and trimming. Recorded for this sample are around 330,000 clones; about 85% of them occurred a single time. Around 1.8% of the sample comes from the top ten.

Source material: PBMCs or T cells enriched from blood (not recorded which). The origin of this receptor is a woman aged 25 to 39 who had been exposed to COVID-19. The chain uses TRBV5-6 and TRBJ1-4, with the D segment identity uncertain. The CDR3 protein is CASSSDSPTNEKLFF. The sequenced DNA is TGTGCCAGCAGCTCCGACTCTCCAACTAATGAAAAACTGTTTTTT.